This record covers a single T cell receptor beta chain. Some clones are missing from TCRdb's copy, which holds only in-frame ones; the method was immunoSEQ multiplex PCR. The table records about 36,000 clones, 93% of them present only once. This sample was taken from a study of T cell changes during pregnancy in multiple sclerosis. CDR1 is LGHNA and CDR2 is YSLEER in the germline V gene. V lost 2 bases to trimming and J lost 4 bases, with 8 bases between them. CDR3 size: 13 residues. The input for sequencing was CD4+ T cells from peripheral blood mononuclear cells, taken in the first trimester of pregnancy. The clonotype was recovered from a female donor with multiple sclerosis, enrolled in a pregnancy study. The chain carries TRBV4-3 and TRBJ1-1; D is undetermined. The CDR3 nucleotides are TGCGCCAGCAGCCAACGGGGAGGCACTGAAGCTTTCTTT. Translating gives CASSQRGGTEAFF.